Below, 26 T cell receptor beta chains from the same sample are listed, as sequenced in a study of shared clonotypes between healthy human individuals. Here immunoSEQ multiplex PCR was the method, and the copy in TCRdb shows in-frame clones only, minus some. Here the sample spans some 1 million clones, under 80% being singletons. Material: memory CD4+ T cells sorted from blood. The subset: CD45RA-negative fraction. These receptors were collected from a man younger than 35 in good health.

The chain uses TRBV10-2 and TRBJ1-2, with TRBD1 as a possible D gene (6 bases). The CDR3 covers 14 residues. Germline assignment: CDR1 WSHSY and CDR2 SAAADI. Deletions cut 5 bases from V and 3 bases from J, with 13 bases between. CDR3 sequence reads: CASSPGVGDYGYTF. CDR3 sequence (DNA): TGCGCCAGCAGTCCAGGGGTCGGGGACTATGGCTACACCTTC.

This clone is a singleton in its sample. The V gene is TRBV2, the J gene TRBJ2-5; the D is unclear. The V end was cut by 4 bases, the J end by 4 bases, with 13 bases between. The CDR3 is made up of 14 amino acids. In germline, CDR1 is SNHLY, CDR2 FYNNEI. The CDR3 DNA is TGTGCCAGCAGTGTCCTCCGGTCCGCAGAGACCCAGTACTTC. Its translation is CASSVLRSAETQYF.

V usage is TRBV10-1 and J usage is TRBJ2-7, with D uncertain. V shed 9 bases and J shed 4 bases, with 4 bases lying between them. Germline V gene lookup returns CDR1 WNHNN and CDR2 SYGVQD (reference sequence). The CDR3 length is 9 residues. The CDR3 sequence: CARGYEQYF. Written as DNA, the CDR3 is TGCGCCAGGGGGTACGAGCAGTACTTC.

In nucleotides, the CDR3 is TGTGCCTGGAGTCACCCGGACAGGGGGTTAAATGGCTACACCTTC. It yields the protein CAWSHPDRGLNGYTF. The V call is TRBV30, the J call TRBJ1-2; 10 nucleotides line up with TRBD1. The V and J ends lost 2 bases and 6 bases, in that order; junction bases with no gene match: 9. CDR3 size: 15 residues. CDR1 and CDR2 (germline): GTSNPN, SVGIG (reference sequence). The whole variable domain, filled in from reference TRBV30 and TRBJ1-2, reads SQTIHQWPATLVQPVGSPLSLECTVEGTSNPNLYWYRQAAGRGLQLLFYSVGIGQISSEVPQNLSASRPQDRQFILSSKKLLLSDSGFYLCAWSHPDRGLNGYTFGSGTRLTVV.

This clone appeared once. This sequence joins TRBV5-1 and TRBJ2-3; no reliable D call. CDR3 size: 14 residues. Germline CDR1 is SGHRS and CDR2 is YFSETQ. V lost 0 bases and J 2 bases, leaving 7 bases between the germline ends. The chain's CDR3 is CASSLDRNTDTQYF. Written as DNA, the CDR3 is TGCGCCAGCAGCTTGGATAGAAACACAGATACGCAGTATTTT.

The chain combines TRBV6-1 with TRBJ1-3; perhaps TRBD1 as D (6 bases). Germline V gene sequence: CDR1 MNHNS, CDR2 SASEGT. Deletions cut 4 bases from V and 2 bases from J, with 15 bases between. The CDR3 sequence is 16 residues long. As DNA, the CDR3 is TGTGCCAGCAGTGTCCGGGACACCCAAACTGGAAACACCATATATTTT. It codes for CASSVRDTQTGNTIYF.

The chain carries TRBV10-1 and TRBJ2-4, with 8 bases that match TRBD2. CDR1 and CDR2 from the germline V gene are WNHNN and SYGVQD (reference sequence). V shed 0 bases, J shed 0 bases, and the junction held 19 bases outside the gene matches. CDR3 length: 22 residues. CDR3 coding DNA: TGCGCCAGCAGTGAGTCAGGTAGCGGGACCTTCCCCGAGTCCCCAGCCAAAAACATTCAGTACTTC. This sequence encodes CASSESGSGTFPESPAKNIQYF.

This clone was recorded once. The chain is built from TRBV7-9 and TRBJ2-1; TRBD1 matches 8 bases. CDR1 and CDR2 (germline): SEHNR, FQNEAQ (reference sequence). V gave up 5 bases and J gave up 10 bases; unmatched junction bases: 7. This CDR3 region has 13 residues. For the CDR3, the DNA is TGTGCCAGCAGCCACGGACAGGGTTTCGAGCAGTTCTTC. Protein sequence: CASSHGQGFEQFF.

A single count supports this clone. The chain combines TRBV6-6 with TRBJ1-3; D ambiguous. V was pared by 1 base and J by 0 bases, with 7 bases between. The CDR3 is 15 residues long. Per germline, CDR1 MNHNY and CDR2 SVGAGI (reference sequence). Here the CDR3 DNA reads TGTGCCAGCAGTTACTATCAACCCTCTGGAAACACCATATATTTT. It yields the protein CASSYYQPSGNTIYF.

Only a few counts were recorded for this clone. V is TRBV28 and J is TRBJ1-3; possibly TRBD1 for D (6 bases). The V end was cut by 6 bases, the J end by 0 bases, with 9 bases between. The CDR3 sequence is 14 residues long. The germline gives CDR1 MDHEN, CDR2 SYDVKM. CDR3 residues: CASSTGPSGNTIYF. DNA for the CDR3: TGTGCCAGCAGCACAGGGCCCTCTGGAAACACCATATATTTT.

The CDR3 DNA is TGCGCCAGCAGCCGTACGACTAGCGGTATCTACGAGCAGTACTTC. Residues: CASSRTTSGIYEQYF. V gene TRBV5-1 combines with J gene TRBJ2-7; 9 bases line up with TRBD2. With 4 bases clipped from V and 3 bases from J, the junction kept 8 bases outside the gene matches. This CDR3 comprises 15 residues. The germline V gene encodes CDR1 SGHRS and CDR2 YFSETQ.

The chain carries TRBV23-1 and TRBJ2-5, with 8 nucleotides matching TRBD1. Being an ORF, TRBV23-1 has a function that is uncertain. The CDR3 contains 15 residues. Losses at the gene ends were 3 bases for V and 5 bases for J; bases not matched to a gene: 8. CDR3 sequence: CASSHRTGKGETQYF. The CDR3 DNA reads TGCGCCAGCAGTCACCGGACAGGGAAGGGCGAGACCCAGTACTTC.

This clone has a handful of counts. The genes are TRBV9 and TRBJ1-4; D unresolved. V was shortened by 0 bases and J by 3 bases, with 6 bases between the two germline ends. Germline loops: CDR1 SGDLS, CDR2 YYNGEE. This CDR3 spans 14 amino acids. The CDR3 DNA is TGTGCCAGCAGCGTAGGGTTGGCTAATGAAAAACTGTTTTTT. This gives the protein CASSVGLANEKLFF.

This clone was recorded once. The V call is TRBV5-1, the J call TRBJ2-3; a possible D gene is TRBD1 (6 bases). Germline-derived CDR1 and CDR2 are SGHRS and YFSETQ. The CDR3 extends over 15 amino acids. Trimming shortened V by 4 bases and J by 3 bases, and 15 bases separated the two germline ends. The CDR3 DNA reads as TGCGCCAGCAGCGACCAGGGCAGGGGAACAGATACGCAGTATTTT. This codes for CASSDQGRGTDTQYF.

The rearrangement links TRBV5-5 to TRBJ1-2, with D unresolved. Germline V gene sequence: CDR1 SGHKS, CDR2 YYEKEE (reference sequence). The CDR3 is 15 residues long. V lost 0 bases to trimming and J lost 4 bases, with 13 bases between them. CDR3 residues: CASSLGVGYGYGYTF. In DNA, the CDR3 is TGTGCCAGCAGCTTGGGTGTGGGGTATGGCTATGGCTACACCTTC.

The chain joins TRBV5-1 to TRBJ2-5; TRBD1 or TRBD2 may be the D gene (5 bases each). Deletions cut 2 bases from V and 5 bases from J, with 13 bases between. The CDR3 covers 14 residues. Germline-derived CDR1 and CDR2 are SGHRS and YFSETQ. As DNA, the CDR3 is TGCGCCAGCAGCTTCGGGGCTATAGGTGAGACCCAGTACTTC. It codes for CASSFGAIGETQYF.

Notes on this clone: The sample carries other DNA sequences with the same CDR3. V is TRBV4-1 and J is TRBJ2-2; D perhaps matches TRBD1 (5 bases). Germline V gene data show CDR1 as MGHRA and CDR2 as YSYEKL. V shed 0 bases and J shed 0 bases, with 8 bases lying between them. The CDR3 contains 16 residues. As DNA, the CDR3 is TGCGCCAGCAGCCAAGAGCCAGGGCCGAACACCGGGGAGCTGTTTTTT. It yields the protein CASSQEPGPNTGELFF.

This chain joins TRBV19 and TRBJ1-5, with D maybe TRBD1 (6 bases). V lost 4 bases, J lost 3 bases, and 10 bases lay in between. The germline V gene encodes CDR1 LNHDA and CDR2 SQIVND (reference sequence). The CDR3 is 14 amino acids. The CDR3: CASSRQAFNQPQHF. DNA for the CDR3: TGTGCCAGTAGTAGACAGGCGTTCAATCAGCCCCAGCATTTT.

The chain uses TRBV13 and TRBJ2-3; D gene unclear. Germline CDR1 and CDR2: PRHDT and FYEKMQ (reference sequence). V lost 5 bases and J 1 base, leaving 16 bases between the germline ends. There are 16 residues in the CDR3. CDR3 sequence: CASSLSPARGTDTQYF. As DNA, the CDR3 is TGTGCCAGCAGCCTCTCCCCTGCCCGGGGCACAGATACGCAGTATTTT.

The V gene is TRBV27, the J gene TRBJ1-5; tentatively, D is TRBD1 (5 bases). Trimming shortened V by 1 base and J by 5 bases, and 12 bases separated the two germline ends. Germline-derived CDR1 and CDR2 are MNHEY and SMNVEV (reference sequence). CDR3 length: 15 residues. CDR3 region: CASSLFPGTHQPQHF. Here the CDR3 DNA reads TGTGCCAGCAGTTTATTTCCCGGGACCCATCAGCCCCAGCATTTT.

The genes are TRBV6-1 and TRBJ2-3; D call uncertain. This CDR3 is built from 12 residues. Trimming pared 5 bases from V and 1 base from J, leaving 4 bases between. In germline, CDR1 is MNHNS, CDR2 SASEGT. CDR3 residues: CASSRGTDTQYF. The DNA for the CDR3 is TGTGCCAGCAGTCGGGGCACAGATACGCAGTATTTT.

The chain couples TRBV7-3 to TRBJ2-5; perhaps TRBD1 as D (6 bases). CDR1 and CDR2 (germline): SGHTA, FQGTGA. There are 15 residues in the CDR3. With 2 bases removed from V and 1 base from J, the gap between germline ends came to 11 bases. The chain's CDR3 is CASSLGRGTQETQYF. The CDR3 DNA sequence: TGTGCCAGCAGCTTAGGCAGGGGAACCCAAGAGACCCAGTACTTC.

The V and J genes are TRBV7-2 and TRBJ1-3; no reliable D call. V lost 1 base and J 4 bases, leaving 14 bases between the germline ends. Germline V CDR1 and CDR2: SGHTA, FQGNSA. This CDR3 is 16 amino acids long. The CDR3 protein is CASSLGGAFAGNTIYF. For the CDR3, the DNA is TGTGCCAGCAGCTTAGGGGGAGCCTTCGCGGGAAACACCATATATTTT. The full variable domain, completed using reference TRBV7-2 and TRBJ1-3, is GAGVSQSPSNKVTEKGKDVELRCDPISGHTALYWYRQSLGQGLEFLIYFQGNSAPDKSGLPSDRFSAERTGGSVSTLTIQRTQQEDSAVYLCASSLGGAFAGNTIYFGEGSWLTVV.

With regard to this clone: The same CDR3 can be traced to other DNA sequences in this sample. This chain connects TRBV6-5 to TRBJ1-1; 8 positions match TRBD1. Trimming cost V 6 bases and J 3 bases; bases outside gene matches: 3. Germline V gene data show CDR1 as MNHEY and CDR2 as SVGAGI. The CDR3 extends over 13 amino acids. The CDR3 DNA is TGTGCCAGCAGCAGACAGGGGTACACTGAAGCTTTCTTT. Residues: CASSRQGYTEAFF.

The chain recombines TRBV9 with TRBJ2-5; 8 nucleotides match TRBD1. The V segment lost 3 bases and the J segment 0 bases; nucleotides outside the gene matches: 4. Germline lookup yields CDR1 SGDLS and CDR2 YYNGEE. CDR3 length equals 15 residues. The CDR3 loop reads CASSARQGYQETQYF. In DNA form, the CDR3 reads TGTGCCAGCAGCGCTCGACAGGGGTACCAAGAGACCCAGTACTTC.

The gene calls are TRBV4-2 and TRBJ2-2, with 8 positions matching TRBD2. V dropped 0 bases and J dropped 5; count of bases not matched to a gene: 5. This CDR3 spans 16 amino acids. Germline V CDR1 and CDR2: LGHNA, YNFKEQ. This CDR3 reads CASSQEGTRPTGELFF. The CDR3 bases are TGTGCCAGCAGCCAAGAGGGGACTAGACCTACCGGGGAGCTGTTTTTT.